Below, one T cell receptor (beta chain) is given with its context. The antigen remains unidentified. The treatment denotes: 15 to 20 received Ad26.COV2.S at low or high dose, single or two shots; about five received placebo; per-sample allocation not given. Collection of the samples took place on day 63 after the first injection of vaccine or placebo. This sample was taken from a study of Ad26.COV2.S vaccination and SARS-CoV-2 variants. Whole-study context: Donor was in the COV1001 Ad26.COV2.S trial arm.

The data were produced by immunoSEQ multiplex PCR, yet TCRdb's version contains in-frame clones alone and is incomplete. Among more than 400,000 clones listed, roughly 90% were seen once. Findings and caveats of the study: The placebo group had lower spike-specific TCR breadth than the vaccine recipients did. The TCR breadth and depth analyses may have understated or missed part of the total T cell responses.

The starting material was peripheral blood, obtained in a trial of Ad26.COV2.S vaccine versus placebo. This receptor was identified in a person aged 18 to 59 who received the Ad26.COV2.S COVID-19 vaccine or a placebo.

The CDR3 region is CASTRGWDQPQHF. In DNA, the CDR3 is TGCGCCAGCACCCGGGGGTGGGATCAGCCCCAGCATTTT. J is TRBJ1-5 and V is TRBV10-2, with D perhaps TRBD1 (5 bases). Trimming pared 7 bases from V and 5 bases from J, leaving 12 bases between. From germline, CDR1 is WSHSY and CDR2 SAAADI. The CDR3 spans 13 residues.